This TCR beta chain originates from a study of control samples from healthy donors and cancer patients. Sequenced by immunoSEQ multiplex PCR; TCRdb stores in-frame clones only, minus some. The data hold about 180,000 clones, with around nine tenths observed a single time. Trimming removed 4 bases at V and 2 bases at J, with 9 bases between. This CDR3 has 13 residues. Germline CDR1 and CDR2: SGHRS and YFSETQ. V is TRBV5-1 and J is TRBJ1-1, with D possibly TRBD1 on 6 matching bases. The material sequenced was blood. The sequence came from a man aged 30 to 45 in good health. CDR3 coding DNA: TGCGCCAGCAGCGAACAGGGAAACACTGAAGCTTTCTTT. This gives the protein CASSEQGNTEAFF.